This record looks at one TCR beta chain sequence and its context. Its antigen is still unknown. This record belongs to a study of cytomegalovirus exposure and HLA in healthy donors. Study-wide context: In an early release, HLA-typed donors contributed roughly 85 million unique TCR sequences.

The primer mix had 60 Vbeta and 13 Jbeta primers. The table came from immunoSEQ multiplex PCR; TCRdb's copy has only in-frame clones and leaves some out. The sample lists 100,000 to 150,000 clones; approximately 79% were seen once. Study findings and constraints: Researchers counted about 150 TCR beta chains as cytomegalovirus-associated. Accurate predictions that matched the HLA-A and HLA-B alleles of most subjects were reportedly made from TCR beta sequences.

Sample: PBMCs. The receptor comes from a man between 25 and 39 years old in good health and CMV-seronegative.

CDR3 region: CASSPGPGFYEQYF. Written as DNA, the CDR3 is TGCGCCAGCAGCCCCGGGCCAGGGTTCTACGAGCAGTACTTC. The rearrangement links TRBV4-3 to TRBJ2-7; D might be TRBD1 (5 bases). This CDR3 comprises 14 residues. The germline V and J ends were trimmed by 4 bases and 3 bases, with 13 bases remaining between them. Germline CDR1 is LGHNA and CDR2 is YSLEER.